The sequence of this TCR beta chain was determined in a study of T-cell reconstitution after alpha-beta-depleted transplantation in children. The study's findings and limits: The high TCRbeta diversity at day 60 in some patients came from surviving recipient T cells and thymic progenitors. Newly produced T cells mostly provided counts and TCRbeta diversity after one year, as hyperexpanded clones declined.

The germline gives CDR1 DFQATT, CDR2 SNEGSKA (reference sequence). Trimming removed 5 bases from V and 5 bases from J, with 16 bases in between. The CDR3 has 14 amino acids. Library preparation (for TCRbeta) was performed with unique molecular identifiers. TCRdb itself ran the PCR reads through MiXCR, one entry per CDR3 protein. The sample lists around 300,000 distinct CDR3 sequences; less than 9.5% were seen once. This clonotype was observed at least ten times. Antigen unknown. V gene TRBV20-1 combines with J gene TRBJ1-5, with D uncertain. The receptor's source is a female patient younger than 10 who had a stem cell transplant for Fanconi anemia, so the T cells may come from the graft donor. The input for sequencing was peripheral blood, taken 360 days after TCRalphabeta/CD19-depleted stem cell transplant. The CDR3 loop is CSASQFQEYQPQHF. CDR3 sequence (DNA): TGCAGTGCTTCTCAGTTCCAGGAGTATCAGCCCCAGCATTTT.